These 20 T cell receptor beta chains share one sample of origin, sequenced in a study of beta chain features in type 1 diabetes. The study reverse transcribed the entire isolated RNA, so it sequenced expressed TCRB transcripts. Sequencing was performed with immunoSEQ multiplex PCR; in TCRdb, only in-frame clones are kept and a portion is missing. The data contain 350,000 to 400,000 clones, about 16% of them singletons. Sequenced sample: naive CD4+ T cells from blood. The source of these receptors is a woman between 18 and 29 years old in good health.

A few counts support this clone. This sequence joins TRBV10-3 and TRBJ2-1, with 9 bases aligning to TRBD2. The germline V gene has CDR1 ENHRY and CDR2 SYGVKD. Trimming removed 2 bases from V and 8 bases from J; junction bases left unmatched: 4. The CDR3 has 14 residues. The CDR3 sequence is CAISERLAEDEQFF. DNA of the CDR3: TGTGCCATCAGTGAGCGACTAGCGGAAGATGAGCAGTTCTTC.

This chain links TRBV9 with TRBJ1-3, with D possibly TRBD1 on 5 matching bases. V lost 0 bases, J lost 4 bases, and 11 bases lay in between. CDR3 size: 15 residues. Germline-derived CDR1 and CDR2 are SGDLS and YYNGEE. In DNA, the CDR3 is TGTGCCAGCAGCGTAGGACAGCCCGTCGGAAACACCATATATTTT. It translates to CASSVGQPVGNTIYF.

The rearrangement joins TRBV7-9 to TRBJ1-4; 7 bases line up with TRBD1. Germline loops: CDR1 SEHNR, CDR2 FQNEAQ (reference sequence). Trimming cost V 5 bases and J 2 bases; bases outside gene matches: 5. This CDR3 is built from 15 residues. The CDR3: CASSPQGKTNEKLFF. DNA for the CDR3: TGTGCCAGCAGCCCACAGGGGAAGACTAATGAAAAACTGTTTTTT.

The chain carries TRBV19 and TRBJ1-2; D not resolved. CDR1 and CDR2 (germline): LNHDA, SQIVND (reference sequence). This CDR3 has 12 amino acids. The V end was cut by 7 bases, the J end by 2 bases, with 8 bases between. CDR3 coding DNA: TGTGCCAGTAATACGGGGAACTATGGCTACACCTTC. Translated: CASNTGNYGYTF.

The chain combines TRBV25-1 with TRBJ2-1; 9 nucleotides line up with TRBD1. With 1 base clipped from V and 1 base from J, the junction kept 5 bases outside the gene matches. This CDR3 has 17 residues. Germline values: CDR1 MGHDK, CDR2 SYGVNS. The DNA for the CDR3 is TGTGCCAGCAGTGAATGGAAGGACAGGGGTTCCTACAATGAGCAGTTCTTC. Its protein product is CASSEWKDRGSYNEQFF.

This clone was recorded a few times. This sequence joins TRBV5-1 and TRBJ2-7; 8 nucleotides match TRBD1. The length of the CDR3 is 16 residues. V was clipped by 0 bases and J by 2 bases; unmatched bases: 7. Germline CDR1 SGHRS, CDR2 YFSETQ. The CDR3 is CASSLGDRTGPYEQYF. The CDR3 nucleotides are TGCGCCAGCAGCTTGGGGGACAGGACAGGCCCCTACGAGCAGTACTTC.

The chain couples TRBV12-5 to TRBJ2-5; 12 nucleotides match TRBD2. The germline gives CDR1 LGHNT, CDR2 FRNRAP. V dropped 1 base and J dropped 3; count of bases not matched to a gene: 3. This CDR3 contains 16 residues. The DNA of the CDR3 is TGTGCTAGTGGTTTGGGCCTAGCGGGAGGGAAAGAGACCCAGTACTTC. The encoded protein is CASGLGLAGGKETQYF.

V gene TRBV4-2 combines with J gene TRBJ1-2, with D unresolved. The CDR3 has 13 residues. V was pared by 1 base and J by 8 bases, with 11 bases between. Germline CDR1 is LGHNA and CDR2 is YNFKEQ. CDR3 region: CASSQVGLWGYTF. CDR3 sequence (DNA): TGTGCCAGCAGCCAAGTTGGCTTGTGGGGCTACACCTTC.

This clone has more than one count but fewer than ten. The chain links TRBV18 to TRBJ2-2; D remains ambiguous. Looked up from germline, CDR1 is KGHSH and CDR2 is LQKENI. Trimming took 3 bases from V and 0 from J, leaving 5 bases between them. The CDR3 spans 14 residues. The CDR3 DNA sequence: TGTGCCAGCTCACCCACAACGAACACCGGGGAGCTGTTTTTT. The encoded protein is CASSPTTNTGELFF.

A few counts support this clone. The V call is TRBV18, the J call TRBJ2-7, with 9 bases that match TRBD1. CDR1 and CDR2 from the germline V gene are KGHSH and LQKENI. This CDR3 region has 18 residues. J was trimmed by 3 bases and V by 2 bases; bases with no gene match: 14. The CDR3 nucleotides read TGTGCCAGCTCACCAGGGAACAGGGGGCAATCCTACTTCTACGAGCAGTACTTC. Amino acid sequence: CASSPGNRGQSYFYEQYF.

The genes are TRBV5-4 and TRBJ2-2; D gene unclear. The length of the CDR3 is 14 residues. Germline values: CDR1 SGHNT, CDR2 YYREEE (reference sequence). The V and J ends lost 4 bases and 3 bases respectively, with 10 bases between them. The DNA for the CDR3 is TGTGCCAGCAGCCCCGACTCCTACACCGGGGAGCTGTTTTTT. It translates to CASSPDSYTGELFF.

This sequence joins TRBV30 and TRBJ1-3; possibly TRBD1 for D (6 bases). CDR3 length equals 15 residues. With 3 bases removed from V and 2 bases from J, the gap between germline ends came to 14 bases. Germline V lookup: CDR1 GTSNPN, CDR2 SVGIG (reference sequence). The chain's CDR3 is CAWSLLNRAGNTIYF. The CDR3 region has the DNA TGTGCCTGGAGCTTACTAAACAGGGCTGGAAACACCATATATTTT.

This clone was found a few times. The rearrangement uses TRBV5-1 and TRBJ2-5; possible D gene TRBD2, 5 bases. Per the germline V gene, CDR1 is SGHRS and CDR2 is YFSETQ. The CDR3 contains 15 residues. V lost 4 bases and J lost 2, with 15 bases in between. CDR3 loop: CASSHLRQRQETQYF. In nucleotides, the CDR3 is TGCGCCAGCAGCCATCTGCGGCAGCGGCAAGAGACCCAGTACTTC.

This chain joins TRBV7-9 and TRBJ1-4; TRBD1 might be the D (5 bases). There are 12 residues in the CDR3. Looked up from germline, CDR1 is SEHNR and CDR2 is FQNEAQ (reference sequence). Trimming removed 8 bases from V and 4 bases from J, with 8 bases in between. CDR3 nucleotide sequence: TGTGCCAGCGCGCAGGGTAATGAAAAACTGTTTTTT. Translation: CASAQGNEKLFF.

This clone turned up a few times. This chain uses TRBV29-1 with TRBJ2-7; 9 bases are a match to TRBD1. The CDR3 is 12 amino acids. Germline lookup yields CDR1 SQVTM and CDR2 ANQGSEA. J was trimmed by 4 bases and V by 6 bases; bases with no gene match: 4. This CDR3 reads CSVRGQGYEQYF. CDR3 DNA: TGCAGCGTACGTGGACAGGGGTACGAGCAGTACTTC.

This chain uses TRBV11-2 with TRBJ2-3; 12 positions match TRBD2. There are 17 residues in the CDR3. Trimming took 5 bases from V and 2 from J; bases not matched to a gene: 8. Germline V gives CDR1 SGHAT, CDR2 FQNNGV. The CDR3 region is CASSPLPSGRVTDTQYF. In nucleotides, the CDR3 is TGTGCCAGCAGCCCTCTGCCTAGCGGGAGGGTCACAGATACGCAGTATTTT. Full variable domain (missing parts from reference TRBV11-2 and TRBJ2-3): EAGVAQSPRYKIIEKRQSVAFWCNPISGHATLYWYQQILGQGPKLLIQFQNNGVVDDSQLPKDRFSAERLKGVDSTLKIQPAKLEDSAVYLCASSPLPSGRVTDTQYFGPGTRLTVL.

In its sample, this clone was seen once. The chain recombines TRBV28 with TRBJ1-2, with TRBD1 identical over 8 bases. V lost 10 bases to trimming and J lost 2 bases; unmatched junction nucleotides: 9. The CDR3 has 14 residues. CDR1 and CDR2 from the germline V gene are MDHEN and SYDVKM. The CDR3 DNA is TGTGCCATTAGCGAGGGACAGGCAAACTATGGCTACACCTTC. Translated: CAISEGQANYGYTF.

V gene TRBV30 combines with J gene TRBJ1-2; 7 positions match TRBD1. The germline gives CDR1 GTSNPN, CDR2 SVGIG (reference sequence). The CDR3 contains 15 residues. The V segment lost 5 bases and the J segment 3 bases; nucleotides outside the gene matches: 12. CDR3 in amino acids: CAWGYGPGQYYGYTF. Here the CDR3 DNA reads TGTGCCTGGGGCTACGGTCCGGGACAGTACTATGGCTACACCTTC.

The chain links TRBV5-4 to TRBJ2-2; 10 bases line up with TRBD1. The ends lost 4 bases at V and 1 base at J; junction bases unmatched: 4. The CDR3 totals 16 residues. Germline values: CDR1 SGHNT, CDR2 YYREEE (reference sequence). CDR3 DNA sequence: TGTGCCAGCAGCCCGACAGGGGGCGTGAACACCGGGGAGCTGTTTTTT. It codes for CASSPTGGVNTGELFF.

The chain carries TRBV5-1 and TRBJ2-7, with TRBD2 identical over 12 bases. Germline CDR1 is SGHRS and CDR2 is YFSETQ. V lost 3 bases, J lost 7 bases, and 11 bases stayed unmatched. This CDR3 contains 16 residues. CDR3: CASSSRLAGVRGEQYF. CDR3 bases: TGCGCCAGCAGCTCAAGACTAGCGGGAGTAAGGGGGGAGCAGTACTTC.